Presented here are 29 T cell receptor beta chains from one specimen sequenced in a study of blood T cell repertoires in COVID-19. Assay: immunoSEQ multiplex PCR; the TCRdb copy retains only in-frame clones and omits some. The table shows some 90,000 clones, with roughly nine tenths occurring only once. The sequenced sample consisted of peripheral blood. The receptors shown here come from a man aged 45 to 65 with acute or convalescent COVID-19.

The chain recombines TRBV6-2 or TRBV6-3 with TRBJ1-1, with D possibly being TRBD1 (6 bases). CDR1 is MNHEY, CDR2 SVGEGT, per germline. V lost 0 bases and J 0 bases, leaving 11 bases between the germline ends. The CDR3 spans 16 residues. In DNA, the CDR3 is TGTGCCAGCAGTTACTCGACAGGATCCATGAACACTGAAGCTTTCTTT. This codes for CASSYSTGSMNTEAFF.

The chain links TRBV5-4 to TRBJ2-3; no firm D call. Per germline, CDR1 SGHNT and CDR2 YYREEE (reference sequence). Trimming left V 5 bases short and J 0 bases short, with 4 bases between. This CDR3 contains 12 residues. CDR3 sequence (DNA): TGTGCCAGCAGAACTAGCACAGATACGCAGTATTTT. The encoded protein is CASRTSTDTQYF.

CDR3 sequence (DNA): TGCGCCAGCAGCAGGAGCGATGGATATCAGTACTTC. Residues: CASSRSDGYQYF. J is TRBJ2-4 and V is TRBV5-1; D not certain. The V end was cut by 4 bases, the J end by 12 bases, with 14 bases between. Germline V gene sequence: CDR1 SGHRS, CDR2 YFSETQ. The CDR3 runs to 12 residues.

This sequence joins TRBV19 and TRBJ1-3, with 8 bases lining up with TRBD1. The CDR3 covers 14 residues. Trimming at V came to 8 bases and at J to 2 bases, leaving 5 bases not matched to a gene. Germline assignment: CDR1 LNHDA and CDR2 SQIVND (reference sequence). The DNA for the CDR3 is TGTGCCAGTGCAGGGGGCGAGGCTGGAAACACCATATATTTT. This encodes CASAGGEAGNTIYF. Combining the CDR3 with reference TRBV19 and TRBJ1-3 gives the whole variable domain DGGITQSPKYLFRKEGQNVTLSCEQNLNHDAMYWYRQDPGQGLRLIYYSQIVNDFQKGDIAEGYSVSREKKESFPLTVTSAQKNPTAFYLCASAGGEAGNTIYFGEGSWLTVV.

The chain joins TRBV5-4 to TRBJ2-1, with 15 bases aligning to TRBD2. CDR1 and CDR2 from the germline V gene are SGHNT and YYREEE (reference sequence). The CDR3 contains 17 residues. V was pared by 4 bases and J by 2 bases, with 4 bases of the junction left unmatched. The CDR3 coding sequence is TGTGCCAGCAGCCCCGGGACTAGCGGGGGGCCCTACAATGAGCAGTTCTTC. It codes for CASSPGTSGGPYNEQFF.

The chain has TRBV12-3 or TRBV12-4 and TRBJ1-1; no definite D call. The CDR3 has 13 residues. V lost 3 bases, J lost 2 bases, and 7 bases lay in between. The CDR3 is CASSFKRNTEAFF. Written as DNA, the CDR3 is TGTGCCAGCAGTTTTAAGAGAAACACTGAAGCTTTCTTT.

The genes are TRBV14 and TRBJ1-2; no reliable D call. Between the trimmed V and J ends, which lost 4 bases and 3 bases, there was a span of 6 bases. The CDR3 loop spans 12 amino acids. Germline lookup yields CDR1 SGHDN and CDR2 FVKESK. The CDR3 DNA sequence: TGTGCCAGCAGCCTGGGCGACTATGGCTACACCTTC. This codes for CASSLGDYGYTF.

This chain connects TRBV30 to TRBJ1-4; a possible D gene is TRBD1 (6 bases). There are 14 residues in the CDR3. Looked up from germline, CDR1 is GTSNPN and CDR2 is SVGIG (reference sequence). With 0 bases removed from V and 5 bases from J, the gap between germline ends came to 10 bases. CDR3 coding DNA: TGTGCCTGGAGTGTACGGCAGGGGAATGAAAAACTGTTTTTT. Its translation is CAWSVRQGNEKLFF.

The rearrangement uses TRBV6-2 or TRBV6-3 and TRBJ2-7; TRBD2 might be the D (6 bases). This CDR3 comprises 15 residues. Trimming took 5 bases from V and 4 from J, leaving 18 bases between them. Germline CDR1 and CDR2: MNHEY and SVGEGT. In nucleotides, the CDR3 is TGTGCCAGCAGTACCCCGCGGGGTCCGGGATACGAGCAGTACTTC. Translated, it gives CASSTPRGPGYEQYF.

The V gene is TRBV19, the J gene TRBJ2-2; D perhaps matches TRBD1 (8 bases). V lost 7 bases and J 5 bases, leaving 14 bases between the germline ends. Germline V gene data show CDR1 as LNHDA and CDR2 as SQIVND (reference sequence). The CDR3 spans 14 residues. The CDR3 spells CASINRGGTGELFF. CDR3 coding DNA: TGTGCCAGTATCAACAGGGGGGGGACCGGGGAGCTGTTTTTT. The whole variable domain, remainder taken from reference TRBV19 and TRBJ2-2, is DGGITQSPKYLFRKEGQNVTLSCEQNLNHDAMYWYRQDPGQGLRLIYYSQIVNDFQKGDIAEGYSVSREKKESFPLTVTSAQKNPTAFYLCASINRGGTGELFFGEGSRLTVL.

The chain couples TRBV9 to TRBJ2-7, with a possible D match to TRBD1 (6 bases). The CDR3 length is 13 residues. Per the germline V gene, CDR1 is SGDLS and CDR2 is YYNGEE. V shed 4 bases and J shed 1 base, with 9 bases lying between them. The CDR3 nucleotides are TGTGCCAGCAGCCCCGGGACATCCTACGAGCAGTACGTC. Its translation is CASSPGTSYEQYV.

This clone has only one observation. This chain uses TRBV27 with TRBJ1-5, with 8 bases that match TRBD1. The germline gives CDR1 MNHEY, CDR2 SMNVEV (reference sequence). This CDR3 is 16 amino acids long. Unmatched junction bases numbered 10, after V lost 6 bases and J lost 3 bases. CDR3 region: CASSLIGQGPNQPQHF. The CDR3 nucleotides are TGTGCCAGCAGCTTAATAGGACAGGGTCCCAATCAGCCCCAGCATTTT.

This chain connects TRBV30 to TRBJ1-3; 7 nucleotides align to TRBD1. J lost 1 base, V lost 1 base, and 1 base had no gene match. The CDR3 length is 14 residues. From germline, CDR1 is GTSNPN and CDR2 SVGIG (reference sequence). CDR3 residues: CAWSAQGSGNTIYF. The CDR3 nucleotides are TGTGCCTGGAGTGCACAGGGGTCTGGAAACACCATATATTTT.

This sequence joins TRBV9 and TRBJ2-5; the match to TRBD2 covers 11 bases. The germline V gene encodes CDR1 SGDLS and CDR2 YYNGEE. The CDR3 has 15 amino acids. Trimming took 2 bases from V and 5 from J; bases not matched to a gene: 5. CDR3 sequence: CASSVRLAGKETQYF. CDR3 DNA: TGTGCCAGCAGCGTGAGACTAGCGGGGAAGGAGACCCAGTACTTC.

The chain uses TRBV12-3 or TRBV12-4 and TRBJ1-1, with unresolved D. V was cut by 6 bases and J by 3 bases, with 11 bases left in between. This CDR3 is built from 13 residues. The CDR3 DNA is TGTGCCAGCAGCGGGAGATGGCACACTGAAGCTTTCTTT. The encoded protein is CASSGRWHTEAFF.

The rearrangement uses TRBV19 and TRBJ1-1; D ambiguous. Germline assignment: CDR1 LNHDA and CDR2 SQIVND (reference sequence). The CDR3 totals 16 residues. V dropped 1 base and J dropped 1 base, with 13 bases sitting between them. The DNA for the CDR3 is TGTGCCAGTAGTATAGTCCCAGGCCGGGAGAACACTGAAGCTTTCTTT. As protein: CASSIVPGRENTEAFF.

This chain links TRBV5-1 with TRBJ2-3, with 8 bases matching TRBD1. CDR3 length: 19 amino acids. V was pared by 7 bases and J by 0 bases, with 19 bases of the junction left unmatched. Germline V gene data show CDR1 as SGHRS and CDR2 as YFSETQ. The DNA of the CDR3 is TGCGCCAGCTCGCGAAGCCCCAACCGGGACAGGTCTAGCACAGATACGCAGTATTTT. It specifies CASSRSPNRDRSSTDTQYF.

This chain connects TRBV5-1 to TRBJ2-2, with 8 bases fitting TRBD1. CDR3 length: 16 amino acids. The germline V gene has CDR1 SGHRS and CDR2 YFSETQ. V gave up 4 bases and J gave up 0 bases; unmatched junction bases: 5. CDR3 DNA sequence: TGCGCCAGCAGCATCGACAGGGGCGCGAACACCGGGGAGCTGTTTTTT. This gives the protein CASSIDRGANTGELFF.

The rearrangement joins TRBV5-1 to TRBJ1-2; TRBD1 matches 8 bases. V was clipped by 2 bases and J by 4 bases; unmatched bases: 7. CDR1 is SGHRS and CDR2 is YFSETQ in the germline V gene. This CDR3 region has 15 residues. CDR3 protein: CASSFGGTGSYGYTF. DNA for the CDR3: TGCGCCAGCAGCTTTGGAGGGACAGGAAGCTATGGCTACACCTTC.

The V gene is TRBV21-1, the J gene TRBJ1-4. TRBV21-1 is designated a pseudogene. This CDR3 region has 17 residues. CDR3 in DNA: TGTGCCAGCAGCCGCACTCTATATCGGGGTAGGGATGAAAAACTGTTTTTT. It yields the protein CASSRTLYRGRDEKLFF.

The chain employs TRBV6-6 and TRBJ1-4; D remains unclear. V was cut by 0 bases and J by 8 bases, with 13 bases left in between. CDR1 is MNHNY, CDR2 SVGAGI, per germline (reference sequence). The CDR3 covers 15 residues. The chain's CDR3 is CASSYSGLGGEKLFF. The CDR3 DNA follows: TGTGCCAGCAGTTACTCAGGACTCGGTGGAGAAAAACTGTTTTTT.

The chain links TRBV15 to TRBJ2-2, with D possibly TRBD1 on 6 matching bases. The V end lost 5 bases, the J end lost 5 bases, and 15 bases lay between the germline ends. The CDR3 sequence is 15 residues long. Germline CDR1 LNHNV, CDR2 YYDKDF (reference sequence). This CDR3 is CATSPGTGKTGELFF. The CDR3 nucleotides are TGTGCCACCAGCCCGGGAACAGGGAAGACCGGGGAGCTGTTTTTT.

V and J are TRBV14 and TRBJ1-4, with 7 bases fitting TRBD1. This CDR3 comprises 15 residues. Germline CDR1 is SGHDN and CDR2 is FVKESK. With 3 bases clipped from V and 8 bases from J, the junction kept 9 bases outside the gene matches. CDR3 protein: CASSHADRVGEKLFF. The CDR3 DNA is TGTGCCAGCAGCCATGCAGACAGGGTTGGGGAAAAACTGTTTTTT.

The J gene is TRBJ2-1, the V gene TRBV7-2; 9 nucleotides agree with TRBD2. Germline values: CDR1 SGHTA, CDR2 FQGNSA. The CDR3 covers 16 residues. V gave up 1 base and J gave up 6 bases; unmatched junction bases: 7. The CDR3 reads CASSLGPVRGGNEQFF. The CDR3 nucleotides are TGTGCCAGCAGCTTAGGCCCCGTGCGGGGGGGCAATGAGCAGTTCTTC.

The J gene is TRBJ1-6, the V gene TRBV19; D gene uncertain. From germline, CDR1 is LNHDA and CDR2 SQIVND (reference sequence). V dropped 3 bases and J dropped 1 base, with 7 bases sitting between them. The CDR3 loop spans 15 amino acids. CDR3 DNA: TGTGCCAGTAGTATGGCGGTTTCCTATAATTCACCCCTCCACTTT. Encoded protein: CASSMAVSYNSPLHF. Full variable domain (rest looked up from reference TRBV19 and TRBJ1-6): DGGITQSPKYLFRKEGQNVTLSCEQNLNHDAMYWYRQDPGQGLRLIYYSQIVNDFQKGDIAEGYSVSREKKESFPLTVTSAQKNPTAFYLCASSMAVSYNSPLHFGNGTRLTVT.

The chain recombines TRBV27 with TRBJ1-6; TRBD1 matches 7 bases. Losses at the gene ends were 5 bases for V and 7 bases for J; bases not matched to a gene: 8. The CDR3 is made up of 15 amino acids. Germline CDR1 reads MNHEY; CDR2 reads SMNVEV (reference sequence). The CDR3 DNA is TGTGCCAGCAGTCCGACAGGGCGTGGCAATTCACCCCTCCACTTT. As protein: CASSPTGRGNSPLHF.

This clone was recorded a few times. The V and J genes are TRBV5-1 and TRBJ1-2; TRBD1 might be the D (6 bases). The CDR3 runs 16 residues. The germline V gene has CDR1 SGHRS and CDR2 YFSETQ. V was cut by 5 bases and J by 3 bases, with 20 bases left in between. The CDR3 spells CASRFTGSAPDYGYTF. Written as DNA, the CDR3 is TGCGCCAGCAGATTTACAGGGAGCGCTCCAGACTATGGCTACACCTTC.

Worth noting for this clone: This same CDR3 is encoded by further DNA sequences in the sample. The CDR3 loop is CASSQTSGGAVRNEQYF. In DNA form, the CDR3 reads TGCGCCAGCAGCCAGACCAGCGGGGGGGCTGTTAGGAACGAGCAGTACTTC. The genes are TRBV4-1 and TRBJ2-7, with TRBD2 matching over 10 bases. Trimming at V came to 3 bases and at J to 5 bases, leaving 13 bases not matched to a gene. Germline-derived CDR1 and CDR2 are MGHRA and YSYEKL. The CDR3 consists of 17 residues.

This CDR3 reads CASSLPGQGETYTDTQYF. CDR3 sequence (DNA): TGTGCCAGCAGCTTACCGGGACAGGGGGAAACCTACACAGATACGCAGTATTTT. The genes are TRBV7-3 and TRBJ2-3; TRBD1 aligns across 11 bases. This CDR3 spans 18 amino acids. The germline gives CDR1 SGHTA, CDR2 FQGTGA. With V trimmed by 2 bases and J by 2 bases, 9 bases remained unmatched.